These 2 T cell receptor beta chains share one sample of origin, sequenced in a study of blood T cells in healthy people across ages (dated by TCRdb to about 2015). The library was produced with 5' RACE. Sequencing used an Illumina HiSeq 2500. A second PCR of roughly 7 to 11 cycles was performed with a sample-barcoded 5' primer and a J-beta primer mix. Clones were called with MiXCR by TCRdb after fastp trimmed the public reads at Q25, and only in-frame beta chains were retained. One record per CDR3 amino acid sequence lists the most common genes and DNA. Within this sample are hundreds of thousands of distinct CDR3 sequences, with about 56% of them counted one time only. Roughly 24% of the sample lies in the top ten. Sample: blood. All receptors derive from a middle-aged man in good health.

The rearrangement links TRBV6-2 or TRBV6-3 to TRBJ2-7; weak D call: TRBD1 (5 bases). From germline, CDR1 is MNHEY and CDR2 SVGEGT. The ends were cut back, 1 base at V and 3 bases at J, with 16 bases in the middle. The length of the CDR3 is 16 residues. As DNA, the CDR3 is TGTGCCAGCAGTTACTTGGGCTCCGGCCAGGGCTACGAGCAGTACTTC. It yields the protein CASSYLGSGQGYEQYF.

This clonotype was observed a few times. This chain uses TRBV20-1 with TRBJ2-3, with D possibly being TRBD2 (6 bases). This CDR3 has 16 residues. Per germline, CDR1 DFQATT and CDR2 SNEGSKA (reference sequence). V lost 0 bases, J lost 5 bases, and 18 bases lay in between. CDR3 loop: CSARDLAGPRVDTQYF. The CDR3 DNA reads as TGCAGTGCTAGAGATCTGGCGGGGCCACGGGTAGATACGCAGTATTTT.